This TCR beta chain was observed in a study of identical twins. Study-wide points: For out-of-frame alpha sequences shared by twins, low generation probability was in excess. Modeled out-of-frame TCR alpha sharing in monozygotic twins fell below observed levels. Cross-sectional statistical analysis, not tracking of the same donors, underpinned the conclusions.

From germline, CDR1 is MNHEY and CDR2 SMNVEV (reference sequence). The CDR3 loop spans 14 amino acids. This clonotype appeared many times. Its target is unknown. At one boundary the junction diverges from the germline segment, which might be a read error. From the 5' RACE reads, TCRdb called clonotypes with MiXCR, one entry per CDR3 protein. The repertoire holds around 140,000 distinct CDR3 sequences, with roughly 3.5% as singletons. The source material was memory T cells sorted from blood. This TCR was sampled from a man in his late teens or twenties in good health. J is TRBJ2-7 and V is TRBV27, with 14 bases that match TRBD2. CDR3 loop: CASSYGTSGSLLNF. CDR3 sequence (DNA): TGTGCCAGCAGTTACGGGACTAGCGGGAGCCTTCTGAACTTC.